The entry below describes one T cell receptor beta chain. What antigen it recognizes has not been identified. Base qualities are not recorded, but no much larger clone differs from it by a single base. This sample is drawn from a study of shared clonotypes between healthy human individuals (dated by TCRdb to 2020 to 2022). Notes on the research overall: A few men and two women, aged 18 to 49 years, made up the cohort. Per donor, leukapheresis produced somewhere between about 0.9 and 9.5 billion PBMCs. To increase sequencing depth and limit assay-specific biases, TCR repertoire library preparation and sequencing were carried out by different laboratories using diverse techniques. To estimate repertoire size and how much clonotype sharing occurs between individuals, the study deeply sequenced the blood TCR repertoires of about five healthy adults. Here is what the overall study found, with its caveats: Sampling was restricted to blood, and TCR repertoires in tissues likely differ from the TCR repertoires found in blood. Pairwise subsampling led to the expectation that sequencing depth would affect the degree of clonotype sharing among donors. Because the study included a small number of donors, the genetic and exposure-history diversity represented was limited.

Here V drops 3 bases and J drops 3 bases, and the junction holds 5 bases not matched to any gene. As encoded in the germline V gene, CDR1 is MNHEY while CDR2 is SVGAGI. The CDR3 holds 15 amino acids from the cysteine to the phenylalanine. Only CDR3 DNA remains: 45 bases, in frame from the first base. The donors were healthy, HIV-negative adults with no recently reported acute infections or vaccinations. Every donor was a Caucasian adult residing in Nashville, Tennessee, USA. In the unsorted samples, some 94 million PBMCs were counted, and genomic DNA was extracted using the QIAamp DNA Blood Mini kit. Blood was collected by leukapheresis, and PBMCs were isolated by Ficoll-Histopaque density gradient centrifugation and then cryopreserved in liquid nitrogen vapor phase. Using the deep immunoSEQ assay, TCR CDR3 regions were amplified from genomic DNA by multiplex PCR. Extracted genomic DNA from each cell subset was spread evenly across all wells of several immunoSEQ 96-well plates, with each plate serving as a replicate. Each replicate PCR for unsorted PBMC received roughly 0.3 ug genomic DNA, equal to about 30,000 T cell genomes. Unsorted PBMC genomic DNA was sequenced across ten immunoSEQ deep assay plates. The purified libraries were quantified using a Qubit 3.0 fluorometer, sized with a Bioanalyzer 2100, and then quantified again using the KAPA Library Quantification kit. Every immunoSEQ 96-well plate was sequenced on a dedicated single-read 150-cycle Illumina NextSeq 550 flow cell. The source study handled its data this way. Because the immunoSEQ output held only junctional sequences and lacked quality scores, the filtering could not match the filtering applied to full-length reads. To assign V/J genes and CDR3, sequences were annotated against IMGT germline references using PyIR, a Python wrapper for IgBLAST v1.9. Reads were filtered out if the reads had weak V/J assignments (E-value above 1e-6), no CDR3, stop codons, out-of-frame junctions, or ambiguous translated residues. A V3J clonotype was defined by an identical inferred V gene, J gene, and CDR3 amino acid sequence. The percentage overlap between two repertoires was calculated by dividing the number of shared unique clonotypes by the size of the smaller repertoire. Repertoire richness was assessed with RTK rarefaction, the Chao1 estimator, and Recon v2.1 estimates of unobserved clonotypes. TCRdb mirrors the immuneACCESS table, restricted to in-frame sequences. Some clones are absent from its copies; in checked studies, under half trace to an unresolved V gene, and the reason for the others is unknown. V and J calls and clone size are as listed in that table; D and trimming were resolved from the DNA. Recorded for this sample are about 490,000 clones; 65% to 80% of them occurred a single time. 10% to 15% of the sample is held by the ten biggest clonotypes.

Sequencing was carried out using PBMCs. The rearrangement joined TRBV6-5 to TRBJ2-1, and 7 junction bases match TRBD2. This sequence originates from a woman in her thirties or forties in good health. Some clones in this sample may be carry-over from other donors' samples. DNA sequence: TGTGCCAGCAGTTATGCTAGCGGAAACTACAATGAGCAGTTCTTC. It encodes CASSYASGNYNEQFF.